This T cell receptor beta chain was profiled in a study of PD-1 blockade in classical Hodgkin lymphoma. Every one of the patients relapsed after autologous stem cell transplantation (brentuximab vedotin exposure was variable). This clone occurred once. The antigen remains undetermined. The table came from immunoSEQ multiplex PCR; TCRdb's copy has only in-frame clones and leaves some out. The sample includes some 100,000 clones, approximately 92% of them seen just once. Overall study findings and caveats: With CD4+ cells, TCR diversity rose significantly by C4D1, but not with CD8+ cells.

The V end lost 4 bases, the J end lost 0 bases, and 6 bases lay between the germline ends. The CDR3 loop spans 13 amino acids. CDR1 and CDR2 from the germline V gene are SNHLY and FYNNEI. The material was peripheral blood mononuclear cells (PBMCs), obtained at baseline. This TCR was sampled from a human donor with classical Hodgkin lymphoma. J is TRBJ1-1 and V is TRBV2, with D unclear. CDR3 DNA: TGTGCCAGCAGTGCTTACATGAACACTGAAGCTTTCTTT. Amino acid sequence: CASSAYMNTEAFF.